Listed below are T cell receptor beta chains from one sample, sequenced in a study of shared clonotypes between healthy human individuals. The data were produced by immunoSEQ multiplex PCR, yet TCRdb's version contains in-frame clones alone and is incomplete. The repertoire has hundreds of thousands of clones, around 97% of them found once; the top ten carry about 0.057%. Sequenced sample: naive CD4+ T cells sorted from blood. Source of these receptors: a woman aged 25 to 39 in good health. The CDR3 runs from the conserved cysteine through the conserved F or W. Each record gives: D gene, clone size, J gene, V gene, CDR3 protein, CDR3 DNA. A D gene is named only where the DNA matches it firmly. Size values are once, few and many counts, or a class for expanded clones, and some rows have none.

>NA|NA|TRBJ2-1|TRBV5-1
CASGIHNLRSYNEQFF
TGCGCCAGCGGTATTCACAATCTAAGGTCCTACAATGAGCAGTTCTTC
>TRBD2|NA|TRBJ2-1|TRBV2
CASSAGLAGVVGQFF
TGTGCCAGCAGTGCGGGACTAGCGGGAGTCGTCGGGCAGTTCTTC
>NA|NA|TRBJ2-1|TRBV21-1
CASSKYGRLAEPNEQFF
TGTGCCAGCAGCAAATACGGGCGTCTAGCGGAACCAAATGAGCAGTTCTTC
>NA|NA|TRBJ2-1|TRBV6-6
CASSYLGQPFF
TGTGCCAGCAGTTACCTTGGACAACCCTTCTTC
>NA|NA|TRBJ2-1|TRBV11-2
CASSSLQGRLHNEQFF
TGTGCCAGCAGCTCTCTACAGGGGAGGTTGCACAATGAGCAGTTCTTC
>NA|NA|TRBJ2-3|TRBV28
CASSNPPEGTGDTQYF
TGTGCCAGCAGTAACCCCCCAGAGGGAACGGGGGATACGCAGTATTTT
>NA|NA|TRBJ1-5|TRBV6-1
CASGEAYLIQPQHF
TGTGCCAGCGGTGAGGCCTATCTAATCCAGCCCCAGCATTTT
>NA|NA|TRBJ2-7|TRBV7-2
CASSLDPLGEQYF
TGTGCCAGCAGCTTAGACCCCCTGGGGGAGCAGTACTTC
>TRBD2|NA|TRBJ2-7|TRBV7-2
CASSQQPLAGEAGEQYF
TGTGCCAGCAGCCAACAACCGCTAGCGGGAGAAGCAGGGGAGCAGTACTTC
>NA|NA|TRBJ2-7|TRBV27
CASSSLGRAYEQYF
TGTGCCAGCAGTTCTTTGGGAAGGGCCTACGAGCAGTACTTC
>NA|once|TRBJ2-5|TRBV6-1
CASIGRLQETQYF
TGTGCCAGCATCGGGAGACTACAAGAGACCCAGTACTTC
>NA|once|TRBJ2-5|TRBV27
CASSPSYQETQYF
TGTGCCAGCAGCCCCTCGTACCAAGAGACCCAGTACTTC
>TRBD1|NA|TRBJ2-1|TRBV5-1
CASRSGTGAYNEQFF
TGCGCCAGCAGGTCCGGGACAGGAGCCTACAATGAGCAGTTCTTC
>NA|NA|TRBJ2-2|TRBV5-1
CASSLMAGVAGELFF
TGCGCCAGCAGCTTGATGGCAGGGGTAGCCGGGGAGCTGTTTTTT
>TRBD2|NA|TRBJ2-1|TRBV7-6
CASSLALTSGRRGEQFF
TGTGCCAGCAGCTTAGCATTGACTAGCGGGAGGCGGGGTGAGCAGTTCTTC
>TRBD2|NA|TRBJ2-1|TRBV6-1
CASSATSGSSGEQFF
TGTGCCAGCAGTGCAACTAGCGGGAGTTCTGGTGAGCAGTTCTTC
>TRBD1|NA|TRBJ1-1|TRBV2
CASRSDRNMNTEAFF
TGTGCCAGCAGGTCGGACAGGAACATGAACACTGAAGCTTTCTTT
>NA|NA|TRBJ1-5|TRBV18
CASSPLRTNSNQPQHF
TGTGCCAGCTCACCCTTAAGGACAAATAGCAATCAGCCCCAGCATTTT
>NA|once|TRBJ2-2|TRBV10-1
CASSESGYRQAGTGELFF
TGCGCCAGCAGTGAATCGGGGTACCGCCAGGCGGGCACCGGGGAGCTGTTTTTT
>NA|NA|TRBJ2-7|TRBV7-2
CASRSVGGSYEQYF
TGTGCCAGCAGGTCCGTAGGGGGTTCCTACGAGCAGTACTTC
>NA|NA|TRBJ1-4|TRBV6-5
CASSQRWLGEKLFF
TGTGCCAGCTCCCAAAGGTGGCTCGGAGAAAAACTGTTTTTT
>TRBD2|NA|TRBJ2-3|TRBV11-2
CASSLASFGPSGREFAQYF
TGTGCCAGCAGCTTAGCCTCGTTTGGGCCTAGCGGGAGGGAATTTGCGCAGTATTTT
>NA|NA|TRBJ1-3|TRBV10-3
CAIRAGASSGNTIYF
TGTGCCATCAGGGCAGGAGCCTCCTCTGGAAACACCATATATTTT
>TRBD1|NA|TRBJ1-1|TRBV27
CASSPGDRGVEAFF
TGTGCCAGCAGTCCGGGGGACAGGGGTGTTGAAGCTTTCTTT
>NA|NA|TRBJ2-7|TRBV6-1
CASSKSGLTSYEQYF
TGTGCCAGCAGCAAGTCGGGGTTAACATCCTACGAGCAGTACTTC
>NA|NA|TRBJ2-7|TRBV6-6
CASRSHGDLSSYEQYF
TGTGCCAGCAGATCCCACGGGGACCTCAGCTCCTACGAGCAGTACTTC
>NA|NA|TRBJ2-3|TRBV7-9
CASSFWSQGATDTQYF
TGTGCCAGCAGCTTTTGGTCACAGGGAGCCACAGATACGCAGTATTTT
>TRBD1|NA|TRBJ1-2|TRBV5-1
CASSGGTVPIGYTF
TGCGCCAGCAGCGGCGGGACAGTCCCTATTGGCTACACCTTC
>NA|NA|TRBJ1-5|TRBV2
CASSQELGQPQHF
TGTGCCAGCAGTCAAGAGTTGGGTCAGCCCCAGCATTTT
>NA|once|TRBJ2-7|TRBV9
CASSVALGGSYEQYF
TGTGCCAGCAGCGTAGCCTTGGGGGGCTCCTACGAGCAGTACTTC